Listed here is a single T cell receptor beta chain. The source of the sample is a study of cytomegalovirus exposure and HLA in healthy donors. Germline CDR1 LNHNV, CDR2 YYDKDF (reference sequence). With V trimmed by 5 bases and J by 0 bases, 6 bases remained unmatched. The CDR3 extends over 16 amino acids. Vbeta (60) and Jbeta (13) primers were used in the PCR. Profiling relied on immunoSEQ multiplex PCR, and the TCRdb table lists in-frame clones only, not all of them. Of 95,000 to 150,000 clones in the sample, approximately 80% were seen once. Sequencing was done on a sample of PBMCs. V and J are TRBV15 and TRBJ2-1; 8 nucleotides match TRBD1. This sequence was found in a woman younger than 35 in good health and CMV-seronegative. The CDR3 region has the DNA TGTGCCACCAGCCTTGGACAGGGAATCTCCTACAATGAGCAGTTCTTC. Translation: CATSLGQGISYNEQFF.